The 13 T cell receptor beta chains in this list originate from one sample, sequenced in a study of siplizumab effects on memory and regulatory T cells. The table came from immunoSEQ multiplex PCR; TCRdb's copy has only in-frame clones and leaves some out. This repertoire shows about 26,000 clones, approximately 82% found once; its top ten account for around 23%. Sequencing used memory CD4+ T cells sorted from blood. The receptors originated from a human donor in good health.

This clone was counted a single time. This chain links TRBV6-1 with TRBJ1-2; no clear D gene. Looked up from germline, CDR1 is MNHNS and CDR2 is SASEGT. The CDR3 has 14 amino acids. The germline V and J ends were trimmed by 6 bases and 4 bases, with 15 bases remaining between them. CDR3 nucleotide sequence: TGTGCCAGCAGCTATGAGTGGGCGCCCTATGGCTACACCTTC. Its protein is CASSYEWAPYGYTF.

The chain uses TRBV7-3 and TRBJ2-2, with D perhaps TRBD1 (5 bases). Germline V gene lookup returns CDR1 SGHTA and CDR2 FQGTGA. The CDR3 is made up of 13 amino acids. V lost 4 bases to trimming and J lost 7 bases, with 10 bases between them. The CDR3 protein is CASSSGLLGELFF. The CDR3, as DNA: TGTGCCAGCAGCTCAGGGTTGCTCGGGGAGCTGTTTTTT.

This chain links TRBV14 with TRBJ1-1; TRBD1 matches 7 bases. The CDR3 spans 17 residues. Trimming removed 2 bases from V and 0 bases from J; junction bases left unmatched: 9. Germline loops: CDR1 SGHDN, CDR2 FVKESK. DNA for the CDR3: TGTGCCAGCAGCCAAAAACTGACAGGGTCTCTGAACACTGAAGCTTTCTTT. It codes for CASSQKLTGSLNTEAFF.

The chain recombines TRBV7-3 with TRBJ2-2, with a weak D call TRBD2 (5 bases). The CDR3 runs 16 residues. Germline CDR1 is SGHTA and CDR2 is FQGTGA. Deletions cut 0 bases from V and 4 bases from J, with 12 bases between. CDR3 region: CASSLTSGGGTGELFF. CDR3 nucleotides: TGTGCCAGCAGCTTAACGAGCGGCGGCGGCACCGGGGAGCTGTTTTTT.

V is TRBV27 and J is TRBJ1-2; 7 positions match TRBD1. This CDR3 has 14 residues. Germline assignment: CDR1 MNHEY and CDR2 SMNVEV (reference sequence). Germline trimming cut 6 bases from V and 4 bases from J; bases unmatched to any gene: 8. CDR3 residues: CASRAARDSYGYTF. DNA for the CDR3: TGTGCCAGCAGAGCGGCCAGGGACAGCTATGGCTACACCTTC.

This clone was picked up one time. The J gene is TRBJ1-1, the V gene TRBV6-1; D ambiguous. V lost 8 bases and J lost 8, with 21 bases in between. The germline gives CDR1 MNHNS, CDR2 SASEGT. The CDR3 loop spans 14 amino acids. The CDR3 sequence: CASGGRRDHNEAFF. CDR3 coding DNA: TGTGCCAGCGGAGGTCGAAGAGACCACAACGAAGCTTTCTTT.

This clone was detected only a few times. The chain couples TRBV2 to TRBJ1-4, with D possibly being TRBD1 (5 bases). The CDR3 is made up of 15 amino acids. CDR1 SNHLY and CDR2 FYNNEI come from the germline V gene. Trimming took 6 bases from V and 5 from J, leaving 16 bases between them. CDR3 nucleotide sequence: TGTGCCAGCAGCCTACCGGGAAGGGGAAATGAAAAACTGTTTTTT. Translated: CASSLPGRGNEKLFF.

V usage is TRBV9 and J usage is TRBJ2-7; D may be TRBD2 (6 bases). CDR3 length: 14 amino acids. Between the trimmed V and J ends, which lost 3 bases and 5 bases, there was a span of 15 bases. The germline gives CDR1 SGDLS, CDR2 YYNGEE. The CDR3 DNA reads as TGTGCCAGCAGCGCCGGCTTTCAGCGGGACGAGCAGTACTTC. It specifies CASSAGFQRDEQYF. The whole variable domain, filled in from reference TRBV9 and TRBJ2-7, reads DSGVTQTPKHLITATGQRVTLRCSPRSGDLSVYWYQQSLDQGLQFLIQYYNGEERAKGNILERFSAQQFPDLHSELNLSSLELGDSALYFCASSAGFQRDEQYFGPGTRLTVT.

The rearrangement links TRBV9 to TRBJ1-4; D may be TRBD1 (5 bases). Germline values: CDR1 SGDLS, CDR2 YYNGEE. The germline V and J ends were trimmed by 4 bases and 5 bases, with 15 bases remaining between them. The CDR3 length is 15 residues. The CDR3 spells CASSPKGLKNEKLFF. DNA for the CDR3: TGTGCCAGCAGCCCGAAGGGGCTGAAGAATGAAAAACTGTTTTTT.

This clone was counted once. The rearrangement joins TRBV7-3 to TRBJ1-1; no clear D gene. The CDR3 runs 13 residues. Germline CDR1 is SGHTA and CDR2 is FQGTGA. Trimming shortened V by 1 base and J by 1 base, and 4 bases separated the two germline ends. CDR3 residues: CASSLRPNTEAFF. The CDR3 DNA sequence: TGTGCCAGCAGCTTAAGGCCGAACACTGAAGCTTTCTTT.

The V call is TRBV4-3, the J call TRBJ1-5; no reliable D call. Germline loops: CDR1 LGHNA, CDR2 YSLEER. V lost 2 bases, J lost 4 bases, and 12 bases lay in between. The CDR3 is made up of 15 amino acids. The DNA of the CDR3 is TGCGCCAGCAGCCAAACGGTGGTAGGGAATCAGCCCCAGCATTTT. Translation: CASSQTVVGNQPQHF.

The chain employs TRBV6-1 and TRBJ1-5; D may be TRBD1 (5 bases). CDR3 size: 13 residues. The V gene lost 4 bases and the J gene lost 1 base, with 5 bases spanning the gap. From germline, CDR1 is MNHNS and CDR2 SASEGT. The CDR3, as DNA: TGTGCCAGCAGTGGGGGCAGCAATCAGCCCCAGCATTTT. It encodes CASSGGSNQPQHF.

The chain couples TRBV6-5 to TRBJ1-1; a possible D gene is TRBD1 (6 bases). This CDR3 is 14 amino acids long. Trimming cost V 6 bases and J 4 bases, with 15 bases left between them. Germline CDR1 MNHEY, CDR2 SVGAGI. The CDR3 nucleotides read TGTGCCAGCAGGAGGGGGGCAGAGGGCACTGAAGCTTTCTTT. Protein product: CASRRGAEGTEAFF.